Below, 16 T cell receptor beta chains from the same sample are listed, as sequenced in a study of blood T cell repertoires in COVID-19. Profiled with immunoSEQ multiplex PCR; TCRdb holds only in-frame clones, not every one. Among roughly 64,000 clones listed, approximately 84% were seen once. Material for sequencing was peripheral blood. The receptors shown here come from a man in his forties or fifties with active COVID-19.

This sequence joins TRBV27 and TRBJ1-2; 12 bases agree with TRBD1. The CDR3 is 14 amino acids. The V segment lost 3 bases and the J segment 7 bases; nucleotides outside the gene matches: 3. The germline V gene encodes CDR1 MNHEY and CDR2 SMNVEV (reference sequence). CDR3 bases: TGTGCCAGCAGTTTCGGGACAGGGGGCTCTGGCTACACCTTC. Translating it yields CASSFGTGGSGYTF.

The CDR3 DNA reads as TGTGCCAGCAGCCACCAAAGCGGGGGGCTTTACAATGAGCAGTTCTTC. This codes for CASSHQSGGLYNEQFF. The chain joins TRBV3-1 (or the pseudogene TRBV3-2) to TRBJ2-1, with TRBD2 matching 9 bases. V trimming: 3 bases; J trimming: 4 bases; junction bases outside the gene matches: 7. Germline values: CDR1 LGHDT, CDR2 YNNKEL (reference sequence). The CDR3 spans 16 residues.

The CDR3 DNA is TGTGCCAGCAGTTTAGCCGACAGCGGGCGAGCAGATACGCAGTATTTT. Translated: CASSLADSGRADTQYF. J is TRBJ2-3 and V is TRBV27, with TRBD2 as a possible D gene (6 bases). The CDR3 is made up of 16 amino acids. Germline CDR1 MNHEY, CDR2 SMNVEV (reference sequence). The germline V and J ends were trimmed by 2 bases and 4 bases, with 16 bases remaining between them.

The gene calls are TRBV5-4 and TRBJ2-4; TRBD2 aligns across 13 bases. The ends lost 4 bases at V and 2 bases at J; junction bases unmatched: 12. Germline V lookup: CDR1 SGHNT, CDR2 YYREEE (reference sequence). This CDR3 is built from 19 residues. CDR3 sequence (DNA): TGTGCCAGCAGCAAGACTAGCGGGGGGCCAATGCTCTCCAAAAACATTCAGTACTTC. Its translation is CASSKTSGGPMLSKNIQYF.

The rearrangement uses TRBV7-3 and TRBJ2-5; 7 bases are shared with TRBD1. Germline V gene lookup returns CDR1 SGHTA and CDR2 FQGTGA. CDR3 length: 14 amino acids. V gave up 5 bases and J gave up 5 bases; unmatched junction bases: 8. The CDR3 DNA is TGTGCCAGCAGCCGTCAAGGGGGCGCGGAGACCCAGTACTTC. Translated: CASSRQGGAETQYF.

The chain combines TRBV5-4 with TRBJ2-3, with D perhaps TRBD2 (6 bases). This CDR3 has 17 residues. The V gene lost 0 bases and the J gene lost 5 bases, with 19 bases spanning the gap. Germline CDR1 and CDR2: SGHNT and YYREEE (reference sequence). CDR3 in amino acids: CASSLGGKKRVIDTQYF. CDR3 DNA: TGTGCCAGCAGCTTGGGGGGTAAAAAGCGGGTCATAGATACGCAGTATTTT. Based on the CDR3 plus reference TRBV5-4 and TRBJ2-3, the full variable domain is ETGVTQSPTHLIKTRGQQVTLRCSSQSGHNTVSWYQQALGQGPQFIFQYYREEENGRGNFPPRFSGLQFPNYSSELNVNALELDDSALYLCASSLGGKKRVIDTQYFGPGTRLTVL.

The gene calls are TRBV5-4 and TRBJ2-2; 13 bases map to TRBD2. CDR3 length: 15 amino acids. V lost 4 bases and J lost 9; bases outside the gene matches: 6. Germline V CDR1 and CDR2: SGHNT, YYREEE (reference sequence). The CDR3 DNA sequence: TGTGCCAGCAGCCCAGGACTAGCGGGGGTCCGGGAGCTGTTTTTT. It translates to CASSPGLAGVRELFF.

The chain recombines TRBV3-1 (or the pseudogene TRBV3-2) with TRBJ2-2; a weak D match, TRBD2 (6 bases). This CDR3 has 16 amino acids. Per germline, CDR1 LGHDT and CDR2 YNNKEL (reference sequence). Trimming shortened V by 4 bases and J by 4 bases, and 16 bases separated the two germline ends. The chain's CDR3 is CASSLYRGTSTGELFF. The CDR3 bases are TGTGCCAGCAGCCTTTACCGGGGGACTTCCACCGGGGAGCTGTTTTTT.

The chain couples TRBV7-9 to TRBJ2-3; 8 bases line up with TRBD2. This CDR3 has 18 residues. V dropped 2 bases and J dropped 3; count of bases not matched to a gene: 13. Germline assignment: CDR1 SEHNR and CDR2 FQNEAQ (reference sequence). As DNA, the CDR3 is TGTGCCAGCAGCTTATCCCCCTTGGGACTAGGGCGGACAGATACGCAGTATTTT. It specifies CASSLSPLGLGRTDTQYF.

This chain uses TRBV3-1 (or the pseudogene TRBV3-2) with TRBJ1-6, with D perhaps matching TRBD1 (6 bases). This CDR3 is built from 15 residues. Germline-derived CDR1 and CDR2 are LGHDT and YNNKEL (reference sequence). V lost 2 bases, J lost 10 bases, and 15 bases lay in between. CDR3 residues: CASSQRWRGASPLHF. DNA of the CDR3: TGTGCCAGCAGCCAACGATGGCGGGGGGCCTCACCCCTCCACTTT.

The CDR3 sequence: CASTDGLGSYEQYF. CDR3 coding DNA: TGTGCCAGCACCGATGGACTAGGATCCTACGAGCAGTACTTC. V usage is TRBV6-5 and J usage is TRBJ2-7; 7 positions agree with TRBD2. Per the germline V gene, CDR1 is MNHEY and CDR2 is SVGAGI. This CDR3 comprises 14 residues. J was trimmed by 1 base and V by 7 bases; bases with no gene match: 7.

The chain combines TRBV11-1 with TRBJ1-2, with D possibly being TRBD1 (5 bases). There are 14 residues in the CDR3. Trimming took 5 bases from V and 5 from J, leaving 15 bases between them. Germline-derived CDR1 and CDR2 are SGHAT and FQDESV (reference sequence). The CDR3 protein is CASSPRQPYYGYTF. DNA of the CDR3: TGTGCCAGCAGCCCCCGACAGCCCTATTATGGCTACACCTTC. The whole variable domain, filled in from reference TRBV11-1 and TRBJ1-2, reads EAEVAQSPRYKITEKSQAVAFWCDPISGHATLYWYRQILGQGPELLVQFQDESVVDDSQLPKDRFSAERLKGVDSTLKIQPAELGDSAMYLCASSPRQPYYGYTFGSGTRLTVV.

The chain links TRBV5-1 to TRBJ2-3; TRBD2 aligns across 11 bases. Germline lookup yields CDR1 SGHRS and CDR2 YFSETQ. With V trimmed by 4 bases and J by 6 bases, 7 bases remained unmatched. This CDR3 is 15 amino acids long. CDR3 DNA sequence: TGCGCCAGCAGCGTTAGCGGGGGGGCCATCGATACGCAGTATTTT. Encoded protein: CASSVSGGAIDTQYF.

CDR3 amino acids: CASRTGEGGRYQYF. DNA for the CDR3: TGTGCCAGCCGGACAGGGGAGGGCGGGAGGTACCAGTACTTC. V usage is TRBV28 and J usage is TRBJ2-5, with a possible D match to TRBD1 (9 bases). Trimming took off 8 bases at V and 10 bases at J, with 23 bases between the two ends. CDR1 MDHEN and CDR2 SYDVKM come from the germline V gene. This CDR3 region has 14 residues. The full variable domain, its missing parts supplied by reference TRBV28 and TRBJ2-5, is DVKVTQSSRYLVKRTGEKVFLECVQDMDHENMFWYRQDPGLGLRLIYFSYDVKMKEKGDIPEGYSVSREKKERFSLILESASTNQTSMYLCASRTGEGGRYQYFGPGTRLLVL.

The chain couples TRBV11-2 to TRBJ2-3, with 7 bases that match TRBD2. CDR1 is SGHAT, CDR2 FQNNGV, per germline. J gave up 1 base and V 5 bases, and 9 bases lay outside the gene matches. The CDR3 loop spans 16 amino acids. In DNA, the CDR3 is TGTGCCAGCAGCACGCGCCTAGCGGTGGGCACAGATACGCAGTATTTT. Amino acids: CASSTRLAVGTDTQYF.

The V and J genes are TRBV4-2 and TRBJ2-7; 14 nucleotides align to TRBD2. The CDR3 covers 14 residues. Losses at the gene ends were 7 bases for V and 4 bases for J; bases not matched to a gene: 3. Germline loops: CDR1 LGHNA, CDR2 YNFKEQ. The CDR3 DNA sequence: TGTGCCAGCACCGGGACTAGCGGGAGTTACGAGCAGTACTTC. Protein product: CASTGTSGSYEQYF.